This T cell receptor beta chain came from a study of blood T cell repertoires in COVID-19. Participants came from about two dozen US areas, aged roughly 18 to 89 years. Either two negative PCRs, clearance, or symptom resolution qualified Cohort 3 donors as recovered. Authors' data handling: Estimates of nucleated cell counts were drawn from the amplification of reference gene primers. Here immunoSEQ multiplex PCR was the method, and the copy in TCRdb shows in-frame clones only, minus some. Clone size and the V and J calls come from that table; the DNA yielded D and trimming. The table includes approximately 160,000 clones, roughly 87% detected once. Trimming took 5 bases from V and 2 from J; bases not matched to a gene: 9. CDR3 length: 15 residues. From germline, CDR1 is GTSNPN and CDR2 SVGIG (reference sequence).

This sequence joins TRBV30 and TRBJ1-3, with TRBD1 matching over 7 bases. This sequence was found in a woman aged 45-60 years who had recovered from COVID-19. The sequenced sample consisted of PBMCs or T cells enriched from blood (not recorded which). The CDR3, as DNA: TGTGCCTGGGCTAATCCCGGGACAGCTGGAAACACCATATATTTT. Amino acid sequence: CAWANPGTAGNTIYF.